This TCR beta chain stems from a study of blood T cell repertoires in COVID-19. Clinical histories supplied by participants themselves formed the basis of cohort assignment. The method was immunoSEQ multiplex PCR; TCRdb's version includes in-frame clones alone and lacks a portion of them. The sample shows roughly 260,000 clones, around nine tenths of them seen only once. V lost 2 bases and J 7 bases, leaving 14 bases between the germline ends. Germline V gene data show CDR1 as ENHRY and CDR2 as SYGVKD. The CDR3 contains 15 residues. Sequenced input: PBMCs or T cells enriched from blood (not recorded which). The source of this sequence is a woman aged 18-29 years who had recovered from COVID-19. V gene TRBV10-3 combines with J gene TRBJ1-4; possibly TRBD1 for D (6 bases). This CDR3 is CAISEGSGDAEKLFF. In nucleotides, the CDR3 is TGTGCCATCAGTGAGGGGTCAGGGGACGCTGAAAAACTGTTTTTT.